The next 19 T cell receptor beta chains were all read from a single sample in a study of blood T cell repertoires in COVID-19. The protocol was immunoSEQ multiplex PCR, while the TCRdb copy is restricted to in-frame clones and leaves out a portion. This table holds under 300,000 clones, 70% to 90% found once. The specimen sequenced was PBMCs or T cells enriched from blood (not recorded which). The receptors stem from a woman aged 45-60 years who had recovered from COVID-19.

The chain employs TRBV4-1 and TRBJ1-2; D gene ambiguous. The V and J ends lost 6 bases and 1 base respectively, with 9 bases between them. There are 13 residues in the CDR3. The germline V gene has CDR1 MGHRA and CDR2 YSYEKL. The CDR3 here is CASRASGNYGYTF. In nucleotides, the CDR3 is TGCGCCAGCAGGGCAAGCGGTAACTATGGCTACACCTTC.

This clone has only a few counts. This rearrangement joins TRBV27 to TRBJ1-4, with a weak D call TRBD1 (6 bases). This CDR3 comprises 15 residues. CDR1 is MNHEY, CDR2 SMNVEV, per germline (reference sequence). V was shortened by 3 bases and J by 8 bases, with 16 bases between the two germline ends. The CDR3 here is CASSFRGGGNEKLFF. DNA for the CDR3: TGTGCCAGCAGTTTCAGAGGGGGGGGTAACGAAAAACTGTTTTTT.

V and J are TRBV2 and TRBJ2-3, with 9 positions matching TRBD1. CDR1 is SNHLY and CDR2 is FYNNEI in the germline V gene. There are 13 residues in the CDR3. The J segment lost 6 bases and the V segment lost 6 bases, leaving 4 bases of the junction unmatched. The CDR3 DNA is TGTGCCAGCAGCGGGACAGGGATGGATACGCAGTATTTT. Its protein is CASSGTGMDTQYF.

CDR3 amino acids: CASSLRRGYNEQFF. CDR3 DNA sequence: TGTGCCAGCAGCTTACGACGGGGTTACAATGAGCAGTTCTTC. The chain recombines TRBV3-1 (or the pseudogene TRBV3-2) with TRBJ2-1; a weak D match, TRBD2 (5 bases). Trimming took off 5 bases at V and 4 bases at J, with 12 bases between the two ends. The CDR3 spans 14 residues. The V gene's germline CDR1 is LGHDT and CDR2 YNNKEL (reference sequence).

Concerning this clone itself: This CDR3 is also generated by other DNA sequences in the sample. In nucleotides, the CDR3 is TGCGCCAGCAGCCTACTCAGGGGTGACTATGGCTACACCTTC. It is translated as CASSLLRGDYGYTF. The V and J genes are TRBV5-1 and TRBJ1-2, with D perhaps TRBD1 (6 bases). Between the trimmed V and J ends, which lost 4 bases and 3 bases, there was a span of 13 bases. The CDR3 loop spans 14 amino acids. In germline, CDR1 is SGHRS, CDR2 YFSETQ.

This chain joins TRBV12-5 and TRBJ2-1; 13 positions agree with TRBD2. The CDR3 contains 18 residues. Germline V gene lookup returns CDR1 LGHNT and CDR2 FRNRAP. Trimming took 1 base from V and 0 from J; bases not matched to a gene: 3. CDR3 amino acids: CASGLGLAGGHSYNEQFF. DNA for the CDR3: TGTGCTAGTGGTTTGGGACTAGCGGGAGGCCACTCCTACAATGAGCAGTTCTTC.

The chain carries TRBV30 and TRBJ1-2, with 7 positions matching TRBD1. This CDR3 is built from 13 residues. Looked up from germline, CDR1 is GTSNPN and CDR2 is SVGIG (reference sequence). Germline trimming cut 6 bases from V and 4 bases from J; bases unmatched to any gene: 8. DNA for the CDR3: TGTGCCTGCATCAAGACAGGGACCTATGGCTACACCTTC. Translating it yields CACIKTGTYGYTF.

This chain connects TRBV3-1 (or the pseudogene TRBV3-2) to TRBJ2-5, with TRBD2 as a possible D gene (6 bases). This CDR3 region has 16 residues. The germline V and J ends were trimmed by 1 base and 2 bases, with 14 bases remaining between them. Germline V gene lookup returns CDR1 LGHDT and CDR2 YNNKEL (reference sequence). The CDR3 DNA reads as TGTGCCAGCAGCCAAGTCCCGCCGGGGGTTCAAGAGACCCAGTACTTC. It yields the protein CASSQVPPGVQETQYF.

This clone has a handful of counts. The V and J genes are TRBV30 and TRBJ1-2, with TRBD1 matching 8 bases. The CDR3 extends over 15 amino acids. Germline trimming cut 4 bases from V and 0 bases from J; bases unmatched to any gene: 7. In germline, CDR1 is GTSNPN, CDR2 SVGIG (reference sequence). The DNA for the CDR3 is TGTGCCTGGATGAGACAGGGGCCAGCTAACTATGGCTACACCTTC. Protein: CAWMRQGPANYGYTF.

The CDR3 sequence is CASSYRTGQFTEAFF. CDR3 coding DNA: TGTGCCAGCAGTTACAGGACAGGGCAGTTCACTGAAGCTTTCTTT. This chain links TRBV6-5 with TRBJ1-1; 8 positions agree with TRBD1. The V gene's germline CDR1 is MNHEY and CDR2 SVGAGI. The CDR3 consists of 15 residues. The J segment lost 4 bases and the V segment lost 2 bases, leaving 6 bases of the junction unmatched.

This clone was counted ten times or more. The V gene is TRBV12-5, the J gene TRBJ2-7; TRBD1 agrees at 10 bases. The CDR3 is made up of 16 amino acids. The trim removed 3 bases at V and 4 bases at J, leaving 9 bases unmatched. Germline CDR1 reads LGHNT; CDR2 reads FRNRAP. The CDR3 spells CASGLANGQGGYEQYF. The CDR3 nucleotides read TGTGCTAGTGGTTTAGCCAACGGACAGGGGGGATACGAGCAGTACTTC. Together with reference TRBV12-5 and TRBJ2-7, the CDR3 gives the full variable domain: DARVTQTPRHKVTEMGQEVTMRCQPILGHNTVFWYRQTMMQGLELLAYFRNRAPLDDSGMPKDRFSAEMPDATLATLKIQPSEPRDSAVYFCASGLANGQGGYEQYFGPGTRLTVT.

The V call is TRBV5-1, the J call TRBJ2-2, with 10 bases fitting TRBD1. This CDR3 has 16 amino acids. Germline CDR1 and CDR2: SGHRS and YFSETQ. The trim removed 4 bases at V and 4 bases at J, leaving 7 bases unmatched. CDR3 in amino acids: CASSTPGQGITGELFF. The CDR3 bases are TGCGCCAGCAGCACACCGGGACAGGGGATCACCGGGGAGCTGTTTTTT.

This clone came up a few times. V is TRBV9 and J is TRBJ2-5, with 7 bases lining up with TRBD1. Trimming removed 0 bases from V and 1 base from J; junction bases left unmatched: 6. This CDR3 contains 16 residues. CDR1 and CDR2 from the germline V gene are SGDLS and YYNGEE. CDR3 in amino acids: CASSVGGQPTQETQYF. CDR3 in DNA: TGTGCCAGCAGCGTAGGGGGACAGCCTACCCAAGAGACCCAGTACTTC.

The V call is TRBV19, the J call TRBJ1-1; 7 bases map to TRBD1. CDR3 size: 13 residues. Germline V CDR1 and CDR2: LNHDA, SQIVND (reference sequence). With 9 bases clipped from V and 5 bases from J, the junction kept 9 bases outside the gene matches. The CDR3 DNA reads TGTGCCAGCGCAAGACAGGGTATTACTGAAGCTTTCTTT. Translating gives CASARQGITEAFF.

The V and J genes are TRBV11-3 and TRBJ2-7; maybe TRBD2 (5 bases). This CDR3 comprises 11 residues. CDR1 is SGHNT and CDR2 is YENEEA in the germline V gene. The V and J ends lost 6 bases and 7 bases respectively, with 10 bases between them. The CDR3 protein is CASRGDYEQYF. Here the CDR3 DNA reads TGTGCCAGCAGAGGCGACTATGAGCAGTACTTC.

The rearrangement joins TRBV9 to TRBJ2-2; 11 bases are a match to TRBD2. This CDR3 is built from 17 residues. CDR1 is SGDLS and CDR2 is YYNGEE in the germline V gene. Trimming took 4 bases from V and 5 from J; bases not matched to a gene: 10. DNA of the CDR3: TGTGCCAGCAGCACCCTAGCGGGAGGAGGGTTGACCGGGGAGCTGTTTTTT. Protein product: CASSTLAGGGLTGELFF.

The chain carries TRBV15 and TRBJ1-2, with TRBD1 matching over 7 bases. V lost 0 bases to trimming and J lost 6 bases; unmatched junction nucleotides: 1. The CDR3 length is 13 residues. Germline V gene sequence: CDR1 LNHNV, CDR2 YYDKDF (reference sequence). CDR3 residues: CATSREGTDGYTF. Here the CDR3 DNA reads TGTGCCACCAGCAGAGAGGGGACAGATGGCTACACCTTC.

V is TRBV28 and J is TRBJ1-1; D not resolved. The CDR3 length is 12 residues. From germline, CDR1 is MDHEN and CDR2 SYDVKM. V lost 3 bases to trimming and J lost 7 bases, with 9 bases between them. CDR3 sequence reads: CASSFSRVEAFF. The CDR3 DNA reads TGTGCCAGCAGTTTTAGCCGGGTTGAAGCTTTCTTT.

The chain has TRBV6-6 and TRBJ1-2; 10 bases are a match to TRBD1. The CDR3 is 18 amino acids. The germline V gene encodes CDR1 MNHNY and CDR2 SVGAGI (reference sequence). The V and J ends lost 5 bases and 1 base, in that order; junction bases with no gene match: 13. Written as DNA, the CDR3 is TGTGCCAGCAGTCGCTTCGGGACAGGGGCCGAGCTTAACTATGGCTACACCTTC. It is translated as CASSRFGTGAELNYGYTF.